This TCR beta chain appears in the sequencing data of a study of blood T cell repertoires in COVID-19 (dated by TCRdb to the early 2020s). As for the study more broadly: Collaborator samples came from the United States, Italy and Spain and covered acute and convalescent phases of COVID-19. The prospective study material was composed of cDNA or gDNA derived from T cells, B-cell-depleted T cells, or PBMCs. Deeply sampled blood TCRbeta repertoires from subjects exposed to, actively infected with, or recovered from COVID-19 were included in the dataset. The repertoires were released in a freely available public database meant as a resource for research on the immune response to SARS-CoV-2. The samples were drawn from two sources: the first 160 participants of the ongoing ImmuneRACE study, and 1,000 to 1,500 subjects contributed by 6 global collaborators. The sample metadata nearly always contained a de-identified subject ID, COVID-19 status, age in years and sex. Where HLA class I and class II types were available, the types were taken from metadata supplied by the sample provider, not from assay-based typing. The full study reports these points: Clinical and demographic metadata were provided uncurated, with the amount varying by source and participant.

The germline V gene (reference sequence) supplies CDR1 MNHEY and CDR2 SMNVEV. Counted from cysteine to phenylalanine, this CDR3 has 14 amino acids. Solely the CDR3 DNA is kept, with 42 bases framed from the first base. The V and J ends are trimmed by 5 bases and 0 bases, leaving 11 bases between them. Participants in the prospective study were aged about 18 to 90 years, lived in 20 to 25 United States geographic areas, and enrolled through a virtual design. Cohort assignment in the prospective study relied on participant-reported clinical history from a screening survey and a study questionnaire. Mobile phlebotomists in the prospective study collected whole blood, serum and a nasopharyngeal or oropharyngeal swab from every participant. Participants in the prospective study had the option to provide additional blood draws and questionnaires over a roughly 2-month period. Before DNA extraction, blood samples from the prospective study were shipped at room temperature or frozen.

TCRbeta CDR3 regions were amplified from genomic DNA by means of the immunoSEQ Assay, a bias-controlled multiplex PCR. The study's processing was this. Nucleated cell counts per sample were estimated from amplification of reference gene primers within the assay. To quantify the absolute abundance of each unique TCRbeta CDR3 rearrangement, sequence reads were collapsed and filtered. For each sample, productive Simpson clonality was calculated as the square root of Simpson's diversity index across productive rearrangements. Imported from immuneACCESS, the table was reduced by TCRdb to in-frame sequences with V and J called. These copies leave out some clones; in studies compared against another copy, an unresolved V gene accounts for under half, and the cause of the remainder is not known. V and J calls and clone size come straight from that table; D and trimming were deduced from the DNA. This sample comprises some 170,000 clones, roughly 90% of them detected only once. The ten largest clones add up to around 1.2% of the sample.

In regard to this clone: Its antigen remains undetermined. Nothing much larger sits one base from this clone, and base qualities are not available.

The sequence joins TRBV27 to TRBJ2-7; a tentative D match to TRBD1 spans 5 bases. This clonotype was sampled from a human donor with acute COVID-19. The donor label of this sample is uncertain. Sequenced input: PBMCs or T cells enriched from blood (not recorded which). The nucleotides are TGTGCCAGCAGTCGAGACAGTATCTCCTACGAGCAGTACTTC. This codes for CASSRDSISYEQYF.